This entry describes one T cell receptor (beta chain). The antigen it recognizes is unknown. No qualities accompany the bases; no much larger clone lies one base away. The peripheral blood donors were five healthy children aged 16-56 months who were having elective routine surgery, plus five healthy nonsmoking adults. A FACSAria III cell sorter was used to sort live, Annexin V-negative naive CD8+ T cells (CD3+CD8+CD45RA+CCR7+). Between roughly 18,000 and 100,000 naive CD8+ T cells were sorted per sample. Ficoll-Paque density gradient centrifugation was used to isolate mononuclear cells from diluted blood. Before sorting, mononuclear cells were cryopreserved in around 10% DMSO with about 90% FBS and kept in long-term storage at -150 degrees C. Thawed cells were stained with Annexin V and antibodies against CD3, CD8, CCR7 and CD45RA. The DNeasy Blood and Tissue Kit was used to extract genomic DNA from snap-frozen pellets of sorted cells.

A two-step, bias-controlled multiplex PCR was used to amplify TCRbeta CDR3 regions from genomic DNA. Primers specific for every TRBV and TRBJ gene segment were used in the multiplex PCR. TCRbeta repertoire data were generated with the immunoSEQ Assay. Per the original workflow: To merge closely related sequences, reads went through filtering and clustering using a relative-frequency ratio and a modified nearest-neighbor algorithm. V, D and J gene assignments for CDR3 sequences followed IMGT annotation. Template counts were corrected for PCR amplification bias and quantified by comparison with synthetic TCR CDR3 analog sequences. Only unique productive sequences, defined as in-frame CDR3 sequences lacking stop codons, were included in the analyses. The immunoSEQ Analyzer software was used to calculate iChao1 richness and clonality, with clonality defined as 1 minus Pielou's evenness. Depending on the Shapiro-Wilk normality results, either Student's t-test or a non-parametric test was run in JMP for statistical testing. In TCRdb, the immuneACCESS table is reduced to in-frame sequences with V and J assigned. These tables do not hold every clone; where another copy was compared, an unresolved V gene accounts for under half, and the others remain unexplained. That table is the source of V, J and clone size, and D and trimming were worked out from the DNA. This sample holds over 4,500 clones; 95% to 97% were observed only once. The ten largest clones represent 0.3% to 0.4% of the sample.

Unmatched junction bases come to 13, with V trimmed by 5 bases and J by 7 bases. From the cysteine through the phenylalanine, the CDR3 covers 15 amino acids. Here the CDR3 DNA is all that survives: 45 bases in frame from base 1. CDR1 and CDR2, per the germline V gene, are MNHEY and SVGAGI. This sample is part of a study of naive CD8 T cells in extremely preterm neonates (dated by TCRdb to about 2017). As for the study more broadly: An age range of 25-50 years is given for the adult participants in the abstract, whereas a range of 20-50 years is given in the methods. The study compared the TCRbeta CDR3 repertoires of sorted naive CD8+ T cells among four age groups: extremely preterm neonates, term neonates, young children and adults. On the study overall, not on this receptor specifically: Preterm neonates had significantly lower iChao1 richness than all other age groups (p < 0.05) and an even clone distribution, indicating a less rich repertoire. The authors noted a small sample size and variable productive template counts among preterm samples as limitations. A larger fraction of CDR3 nucleotide sequences was shared among preterm neonates (approximately 2.7%) than among term neonates (about 0.4%), young children (0.03%) and adults (roughly 0.01%). Compared with the older groups, preterm CDR3s were shorter and closer to germline, carrying fewer N additions and showing less junctional trimming. To track T cell development within individuals, the authors urged prospective longitudinal studies of preterm and term neonates.

This receptor was taken from a human donor in good health. Material: naive CD8+ T cells from blood. The sequence links TRBV6-5 to TRBJ2-7, with 8 bases in between that match TRBD1. The CDR3 corresponds to CASSTGQGTRGEQYF. The DNA reads TGTGCCAGCAGTACAGGACAGGGTACCAGGGGGGAGCAGTACTTC.